One and the same sample provided the 8 T cell receptor beta chains below, sequenced in a study of radiotherapy plus CTLA-4 blockade in lung cancer. Some clones are missing from TCRdb's copy, which holds only in-frame ones; the method was immunoSEQ multiplex PCR. Among tens of thousands of clones listed, around 79% were seen once. The specimen comprised peripheral blood, sampled from a patient treated with radiotherapy plus ipilimumab. The receptors originated from a human donor with non-small cell lung cancer who had a complete response to radiotherapy plus ipilimumab.

V usage is TRBV15 and J usage is TRBJ2-3; D not certain. Trimming shortened V by 0 bases and J by 5 bases, and 6 bases separated the two germline ends. CDR1 LNHNV and CDR2 YYDKDF come from the germline V gene (reference sequence). The CDR3 is 13 residues long. The CDR3 DNA follows: TGTGCCACCAGCAGAGAAATCGAAGATACGCAGTATTTT. Its protein is CATSREIEDTQYF.

The chain employs TRBV13 and TRBJ2-1, with TRBD2 matching over 7 bases. V dropped 5 bases and J dropped 8; count of bases not matched to a gene: 6. CDR1 is PRHDT and CDR2 is FYEKMQ in the germline V gene (reference sequence). CDR3 length: 13 amino acids. CDR3 residues: CASSLEGRDEQFF. The CDR3 nucleotides are TGTGCCAGCAGCCTTGAGGGGAGGGATGAGCAGTTCTTC.

This chain uses TRBV29-1 with TRBJ2-2, with 9 nucleotides matching TRBD2. Looked up from germline, CDR1 is SQVTM and CDR2 is ANQGSEA. Trimming removed 4 bases from V and 1 base from J; junction bases left unmatched: 1. The CDR3 is 14 residues long. The CDR3 nucleotides are TGCAGCGTTGGACTAGCGGTGAACACCGGGGAGCTGTTTTTT. This codes for CSVGLAVNTGELFF.

This clone was seen more than once but under ten times. The rearrangement joins TRBV21-1 to TRBJ2-7; TRBD2 is the table's D call and was not checked against the DNA. TRBV21-1 is listed as a pseudogene. CDR3 size: 18 residues. The CDR3, as DNA: TGTGCCAGCAGCAAACAATCTGGGCCTGAGGCGGGGTATTACGAGCAGTACGTC. Translating gives CASSKQSGPEAGYYEQYV.

V usage is TRBV29-1 and J usage is TRBJ1-2, with 9 bases matching TRBD1. This CDR3 region has 14 residues. Germline V lookup: CDR1 SQVTM, CDR2 ANQGSEA. The junction had 6 bases not matched to a gene; V was cut back by 4 bases and J by 3 bases. DNA for the CDR3: TGCAGCGTTGCGGGGACAGGGATTGACTATGGCTACACCTTC. This gives the protein CSVAGTGIDYGYTF. The full variable domain, rest sourced from reference TRBV29-1 and TRBJ1-2, is SAVISQKPSRDICQRGTSLTIQCQVDSQVTMMFWYRQQPGQSLTLIATANQGSEATYESGFVIDKFPISRPNLTFSTLTVSNMSPEDSSIYLCSVAGTGIDYGYTFGSGTRLTVV.

The gene calls are TRBV10-3 and TRBJ2-5; D is possibly TRBD2 (6 bases). The J call is uncertain, as TRBJ2-7 better fits the DNA end. This CDR3 has 12 amino acids. Germline CDR1 reads ENHRY; CDR2 reads SYGVKD. This CDR3 is CAISDGGYEQYF. CDR3 DNA sequence: TGTGCCATCAGTGATGGAGGGTACGAGCAGTACTTC.

The chain recombines TRBV6-1 with TRBJ1-5; perhaps TRBD1 as D (5 bases). The CDR3 totals 13 residues. Deletions cut 6 bases from V and 4 bases from J, with 10 bases between. Per germline, CDR1 MNHNS and CDR2 SASEGT. Here the CDR3 reads CASRISGNQPQHF. CDR3 DNA: TGTGCCAGCAGGATCTCAGGGAATCAGCCCCAGCATTTT.

The chain combines TRBV9 with TRBJ2-3; 8 bases agree with TRBD2. Germline V lookup: CDR1 SGDLS, CDR2 YYNGEE. This CDR3 has 16 residues. V shed 0 bases and J 5 bases; nucleotides not matched to a gene: 8. CDR3: CASSVDGGGKVDTQYF. The CDR3 DNA reads as TGTGCCAGCAGCGTAGATGGCGGGGGGAAGGTAGATACGCAGTATTTT.